The 15 T cell receptor beta chains listed next were all sequenced from one sample in a study of OX40 agonist ivuxolimab in advanced cancers. Clones were sequenced by immunoSEQ multiplex PCR, and TCRdb holds only the in-frame ones, with some missing. The table lists fewer than 70,000 clones, 70% to 90% of them singletons. Specimen: CD4+ or CD8+ T cells sorted from blood, collected in a trial of the OX40 agonist ivuxolimab. These receptors originate from an adult with an advanced solid tumor such as melanoma, head and neck, liver or kidney cancer.

The chain employs TRBV9 and TRBJ2-1, with 10 positions matching TRBD1. Unmatched junction bases numbered 3, after V lost 6 bases and J lost 6 bases. The CDR3 extends over 13 amino acids. Germline V gene lookup returns CDR1 SGDLS and CDR2 YYNGEE. The CDR3 is CASNRQGANEQFF. The CDR3 DNA reads TGTGCCAGCAATAGACAGGGGGCCAATGAGCAGTTCTTC.

The V and J genes are TRBV28 and TRBJ2-1; 11 bases match TRBD2. CDR1 MDHEN and CDR2 SYDVKM come from the germline V gene. V lost 6 bases to trimming and J lost 5 bases; unmatched junction nucleotides: 12. The CDR3 is made up of 17 amino acids. For the CDR3, the DNA is TGTGCCAGCAGCCCAGCTATAGCGGGGGGGTCCGACAATGAGCAGTTCTTC. Residues: CASSPAIAGGSDNEQFF.

The DNA of the CDR3 is TGTGCCAGCAGAAGTGGGAATAGCAATCAGCCCCAGCATTTT. Translated, it gives CASRSGNSNQPQHF. The chain joins TRBV6-5 to TRBJ1-5; unclear D gene. V gave up 6 bases and J gave up 0 bases, with 9 bases separating them. Germline-derived CDR1 and CDR2 are MNHEY and SVGAGI. CDR3 length: 14 residues.

The chain is built from TRBV9 and TRBJ2-3; no reliable D call. V lost 2 bases and J lost 0, with 7 bases in between. The germline V gene has CDR1 SGDLS and CDR2 YYNGEE. The CDR3 is 14 residues long. CDR3 coding DNA: TGTGCCAGCAGCGTCAGTGGAAGCACAGATACGCAGTATTTT. Protein sequence: CASSVSGSTDTQYF.

This clone was recorded once. J is TRBJ1-5 and V is TRBV5-4; no definite D call. This CDR3 spans 16 amino acids. Trimming stripped 0 bases from V and 3 bases from J, with 13 bases between. The V gene's germline CDR1 is SGHNT and CDR2 YYREEE (reference sequence). The CDR3 sequence is CASSLDGRRVNQPQHF. CDR3 bases: TGTGCCAGCAGCTTGGATGGCAGACGGGTCAATCAGCCCCAGCATTTT.

The gene calls are TRBV6-5 and TRBJ2-1; D gene uncertain. This CDR3 has 11 residues. Germline V CDR1 and CDR2: MNHEY, SVGAGI. The V gene lost 6 bases and the J gene lost 4 bases, with 4 bases spanning the gap. The chain's CDR3 is CASSQYNEQFF. DNA for the CDR3: TGTGCCAGCAGCCAATACAATGAGCAGTTCTTC.

V gene TRBV6-1 combines with J gene TRBJ1-3; 7 bases match TRBD1. The CDR3 length is 14 residues. Per germline, CDR1 MNHNS and CDR2 SASEGT. Losses at the gene ends were 8 bases for V and 3 bases for J; bases not matched to a gene: 7. The CDR3 bases are TGTGCCAGCTGGTCAAGGGACAGTGGAAACACCATATATTTT. Amino acids: CASWSRDSGNTIYF.

This clone showed up just a few times. The rearrangement links TRBV7-9 to TRBJ1-4; the D gene is possibly TRBD1 (6 bases). The CDR3 is made up of 16 amino acids. Trimming took 5 bases from V and 8 from J, leaving 21 bases between them. CDR1 and CDR2 from the germline V gene are SEHNR and FQNEAQ (reference sequence). The CDR3 protein is CASSPRRGQGGEKLFF. The CDR3 DNA follows: TGTGCCAGCAGCCCACGTCGGGGGCAGGGAGGAGAAAAACTGTTTTTT. The full variable domain, its missing parts supplied by reference TRBV7-9 and TRBJ1-4, is DTGVSQNPRHKITKRGQNVTFRCDPISEHNRLYWYRQTLGQGPEFLTYFQNEAQLEKSRLLSDRFSAERPKGSFSTLEIQRTEQGDSAMYLCASSPRRGQGGEKLFFGSGTQLSVL.

This chain joins TRBV2 and TRBJ2-3; D is unresolved. Germline V gene data show CDR1 as SNHLY and CDR2 as FYNNEI. V was cut by 3 bases and J by 0 bases, with 10 bases left in between. This CDR3 is 15 amino acids long. CDR3 DNA sequence: TGTGCCAGCAGTGAGGCGCGTATTAGCACAGATACGCAGTATTTT. Protein: CASSEARISTDTQYF.

This chain links TRBV5-1 with TRBJ1-1, with D perhaps matching TRBD1 (5 bases). Germline CDR1 is SGHRS and CDR2 is YFSETQ. The V gene lost 2 bases and the J gene lost 3 bases, with 8 bases spanning the gap. CDR3 length: 13 amino acids. The CDR3 sequence is CASSLGDYTEAFF. The CDR3 region has the DNA TGCGCCAGCAGCTTAGGGGATTACACTGAAGCTTTCTTT.

The chain recombines TRBV28 with TRBJ2-1; 8 nucleotides align to TRBD2. The germline CDR1 and CDR2 sequences are MDHEN and SYDVKM. J was trimmed by 0 bases and V by 3 bases; bases with no gene match: 10. The CDR3 runs 18 residues. The CDR3 coding sequence is TGTGCCAGCAGTTTCCGTTTGGCTAGCGGGTACTCCTACAATGAGCAGTTCTTC. Residues: CASSFRLASGYSYNEQFF.

V and J are TRBV7-2 and TRBJ1-2, with D maybe TRBD1 (6 bases). V was trimmed by 5 bases and J by 2 bases, leaving 18 bases between them. Germline V CDR1 and CDR2: SGHTA, FQGNSA. The CDR3 has 16 amino acids. The DNA for the CDR3 is TGTGCCAGCAGCCCAAACCGGGACAAGTTAAACTATGGCTACACCTTC. It specifies CASSPNRDKLNYGYTF.

V and J are TRBV28 and TRBJ2-4, with a weak D call TRBD2 (5 bases). The germline gives CDR1 MDHEN, CDR2 SYDVKM. V shed 5 bases and J shed 9 bases, with 17 bases lying between them. The CDR3 runs to 14 residues. The CDR3 reads CASSGSGVGVIQYF. CDR3 coding DNA: TGTGCCAGCAGTGGTTCCGGGGTGGGTGTCATTCAGTACTTC.

The chain recombines TRBV19 with TRBJ2-1, with a possible D match to TRBD1 (5 bases). The CDR3 sequence is 17 residues long. CDR1 is LNHDA, CDR2 SQIVND, per germline (reference sequence). V lost 1 base and J lost 0, with 13 bases in between. In DNA, the CDR3 is TGTGCCAGTAGTATAGCTTTAGGGGCGTTCTCCTACAATGAGCAGTTCTTC. Protein: CASSIALGAFSYNEQFF.

The CDR3 loop reads CASSLSYEQYF. CDR3 bases: TGTGCCAGCTCGCTTTCCTACGAGCAGTACTTC. This chain uses TRBV18 with TRBJ2-7; no clear D gene. Germline V lookup: CDR1 KGHSH, CDR2 LQKENI. Trimming took 6 bases from V and 1 from J, leaving 4 bases between them. This CDR3 contains 11 residues.